This T cell receptor (beta chain) is from a study of T cells in women clearing cervical HPV infection. The overall study: HLA type could not be excluded as a confounder. The study, taken as a whole, reports: TRBV6-7 relative abundance averaged approximately 0.1% in cases and about 0.17% in controls. Associations may precede or follow infection; HPV-specific or memory T cells were not isolated.

With respect to this clone: No antigen is known for it. The read comes to an end 3 residues before the CDR3 does, leaving the germline J gene to fill in the end.

The germline V gene has CDR1 GTSNPN and CDR2 SVGIG (reference sequence). The CDR3 is 18 amino acids. Average input was approximately 1.3 ug genomic DNA for immunoSEQ TCR beta CDR3 amplification. The table came from immunoSEQ multiplex PCR; TCRdb's copy has only in-frame clones and leaves some out. The table lists roughly 47,000 clones. The sequenced sample consisted of blood buffy coat. The source of this sequence is a woman between 18 and 70 years old with a cervical HPV16 infection that either progressed to CIN3+ or cleared (not recorded which). The V and J genes are TRBV30 and TRBJ2-3, with 13 bases lining up with TRBD2. Incomplete CDR3 DNA: TGTGCCTGGAGTGTACGAACTAGCGGGGGGGTTATCCGGGAGACG. Amino acid sequence: CAWSVRTSGGVIRET. The CDR3, in full, reads CAWSVRTSGGVIRETQYF.